This record looks at one TCR beta chain sequence and its context. By its share of the sample, this clone is medium-sized (0.01 to 0.1%). This clone's antigen is unknown. Base qualities are not recorded, but no much larger clone differs from it by a single base. Cells were frozen in aliquots of approximately 500,000 in DMSO/FBS in liquid nitrogen, and a single aliquot from each fraction was used for sequencing. All 30 or so patients in the study underwent endoscopy and small intestinal biopsy. Intraepithelial cells were released from biopsies by stirring for one hour at 37 degrees C in RPMI containing EGTA, MgCl2 and 1% FBS. Genomic DNA was extracted from frozen unsorted cell fractions using the Qiagen DNeasy blood extraction kit. The sample comes from a study of coeliac disease (dated by TCRdb to between 2021 and 2022). For the wider study: Because high-resolution HLA typing was not available, biased TRBV7-2 usage was examined as a proof of principle. Next-generation sequencing of rearranged TRB and TRG CDR3 regions was used on small intestinal lymphocyte fractions taken from coeliac and non-coeliac patients. The study was aimed at characterising TR repertoires of small intestinal T cells in active, refractory type I and gluten-free-diet-treated coeliac disease. Of the roughly 30 patients in the full study, 22 had coeliac disease confirmed by serology and 8 were controls with non-small intestinal disorders. TRB sequencing was successfully performed on samples from around 27 subjects, among which 20 to 25 paired bulk unsorted intraepithelial and lamina propria cell samples were included. Results the study describes overall, beyond this receptor: In the authors' view, the approach was unsuitable for unbiased detection of gliadin-specific T cells, since gliadin-specific T cells are scarce and rarely shared between patients. TRB repertoires were largely private; most amino acid sequences were unique to one sample, and V-gene usage did not differ significantly by disease group. Active coeliac intraepithelial and lamina propria samples had lower TRB and TRG repertoire clonality than controls, suggesting that diverse T cells were recruited. Cross-contamination between compartments was possible, because separating intraepithelial cells from lamina propria cells did not produce high-purity fractions.

The library was made by the immunoSEQ multiplex PCR assay. The TR loci underwent multiplexed PCR amplification, with J gene segments targeted by reverse primers and V gene segments targeted by forward primers. The amplified CDR3 regions were sequenced using the Illumina HiSeq System. The authors processed their data as follows. A nearest-neighbour algorithm merged closely related reads to remove PCR and sequencing errors and collapse data into unique sequences. Each repertoire was summarised by clonality and by T cell density, with T cell density defined as TR molecules per amount of genomic DNA input. CDR3 amino acid sequences present in at least 80% of unsorted samples were defined as public TRs and were then tested for differential abundance between coeliac and control samples. Disease-group differences in clonality and density were tested with Kruskal-Wallis tests followed by Dunn post-tests. TCRdb took over this immuneACCESS table, retaining in-frame rearrangements with V and J assigned. Such tables are incomplete; in checked studies, under half of the missing clones stem from an unresolved V gene, and the remainder is unexplained. V and J calls and clone size come straight from that table; D and trimming were deduced from the DNA. The sample includes about 760 clones, with approximately 49% observed a single time. The ten largest account for 25% to 35% of the sample.

The CDR3 has 14 amino acids, counting the end cysteine and phenylalanine. Here the CDR3 DNA is all that survives: 42 bases in frame from base 1. CDR1 and CDR2, looked up from the germline V gene, are MGHDK and SYGVNS. V is reduced by 7 bases and J by 0 bases, leaving a spacing of 7 bases between them. This receptor was identified in a woman aged 45-59 years without celiac disease. Source material: intraepithelial lymphocytes from the gut. The cell subset or site tag for this specimen amounts to: intraepithelial cell (IEC) fraction of small intestinal biopsy. The sequence is built from TRBV25-1 and TRBJ2-6; TRBD1 is a possible D gene, resting on 5 matching bases. This receptor carries the CDR3 CASIDSSGANVLTF. The DNA reads TGTGCCAGCATTGACAGCTCTGGGGCCAACGTCCTGACTTTC.